These T cell receptor beta chains were read from a single sample in a study of cytomegalovirus exposure and HLA in healthy donors. The method was immunoSEQ multiplex PCR; TCRdb's version includes in-frame clones alone and lacks a portion of them. The data hold 100,000 to 150,000 clones, with 75% to 85% observed a single time. The sequencing sample was made of PBMCs. The receptors were sampled from a young man in good health and CMV-seropositive. Each CDR3 is given with its conserved first and last residue.

v_gene,CDR3aa
TRBV7-2,CASSSGQGARDSPLHF
TRBV19,CASSRTLADPSTDTQYF
TRBV10-1,CASGPNSRGEAFF
TRBV28,CASDGPFDRVSSYEQYF
TRBV28,CASRQVNEPQHF
TRBV28,CASSADRATEAFF
TRBV2,CASSEGQQFF
TRBV19,CASSPRDRGPNQPQHF
TRBV5-5,CASSLRAGAGGYTF
TRBV6-5,CATSGLFEQYF
TRBV5-1,CASKYSLNYNEQFF
TRBV6-5,CASSQNNVNTEAFF
TRBV5-8,CASSLMDRDYGYTF
TRBV7-9,CASSSAGGHETQYF
TRBV6-6,CASSTDRGQPQHF
TRBV11-2,CASSLDLDRLGAEAFF
TRBV5-5,CASSLGGRQPQHF
TRBV9,CASSAGQGGYTGELFF
TRBV14,CASSQGFLGVTEAFF
TRBV19,CASRCDSGANVLTF
TRBV18,CASSPRGDTQYF
TRBV15,CATSMGLGNTIYF
TRBV18,CASSPSAASATIYGYTF
TRBV7-9,CASSSPRGQGASNEQFF